Listed here are 5 T cell receptor beta chains from one sample, sequenced in a study of post-analysis software for immune sequencing data. Study results and limitations: Patients had higher frequencies than controls of about five TRBV segments, including TRBV5-6, TRBV5-1 and TRBV20-1.

Every TCR beta cDNA library bore unique molecular identifiers. MiXCR, run by TCRdb on the PCR reads, gives a single entry per CDR3 protein. The sample lists a few hundred thousand distinct CDR3 sequences, 45% seen once, with roughly an eighth in the top ten. Their antigen targets remain unknown. The material sequenced was blood. These receptors originate from a girl aged 10-17 years with multiple sclerosis.

This clonotype has more than one count but fewer than ten. The chain combines TRBV7-2 with TRBJ2-5, with 7 bases aligning to TRBD2. V lost 2 bases and J lost 11; bases outside the gene matches: 5. CDR1 is SGHTA, CDR2 FQGNSA, per germline. The CDR3 spans 12 residues. In nucleotides, the CDR3 is TGTGCCAGCAGCTTACCCCGGCGGGAGCAGTACTTC. Protein product: CASSLPRREQYF.

In this sample, this clonotype turned up many times. The chain has TRBV29-1 and TRBJ2-3; D is unclear. The CDR3 consists of 12 residues. Germline CDR1 is SQVTM and CDR2 is ANQGSEA. V lost 0 bases to trimming and J lost 1 base, with 2 bases between them. The CDR3 spells CSVEDGTDTQYF. CDR3 DNA sequence: TGCAGCGTTGAAGACGGCACAGATACGCAGTATTTT.

The chain joins TRBV29-1 to TRBJ2-1, with D perhaps TRBD1 (6 bases). Germline CDR1 SQVTM, CDR2 ANQGSEA. The CDR3 length is 16 residues. V dropped 3 bases and J dropped 3 bases, with 18 bases sitting between them. CDR3 DNA: TGCAGCGTTGATATGACAGGACCGGCCTTCTACAATGAGCAGTTCTTC. It encodes CSVDMTGPAFYNEQFF.

Here the CDR3 reads CSVDRGYGGELFF. The CDR3 coding sequence is TGCAGCGTCGACAGGGGGTACGGCGGGGAGCTGTTTTTT. The chain links TRBV29-1 to TRBJ2-2, with 9 bases matching TRBD1. The CDR3 loop spans 13 amino acids. V shed 6 bases and J 7 bases; nucleotides not matched to a gene: 6. CDR1 SQVTM and CDR2 ANQGSEA come from the germline V gene.

The rearrangement joins TRBV3-1 to TRBJ1-1; D gene uncertain. The CDR3 consists of 13 residues. Germline V gene sequence: CDR1 LGHDT, CDR2 YNNKEL (reference sequence). V was pared by 5 bases and J by 6 bases, with 13 bases between. The CDR3 DNA sequence: TGTGCCAGCAGCACCCCGGGTAACGCTGAAGCTTTCTTT. Translation gives CASSTPGNAEAFF. Full variable domain (remainder filled in from reference TRBV3-1 and TRBJ1-1): DTAVSQTPKYLVTQMGNDKSIKCEQNLGHDTMYWYKQDSKKFLKIMFSYNNKELIINETVPNRFSPKSPDKAHLNLHINSLELGDSAVYFCASSTPGNAEAFFGQGTRLTVV.